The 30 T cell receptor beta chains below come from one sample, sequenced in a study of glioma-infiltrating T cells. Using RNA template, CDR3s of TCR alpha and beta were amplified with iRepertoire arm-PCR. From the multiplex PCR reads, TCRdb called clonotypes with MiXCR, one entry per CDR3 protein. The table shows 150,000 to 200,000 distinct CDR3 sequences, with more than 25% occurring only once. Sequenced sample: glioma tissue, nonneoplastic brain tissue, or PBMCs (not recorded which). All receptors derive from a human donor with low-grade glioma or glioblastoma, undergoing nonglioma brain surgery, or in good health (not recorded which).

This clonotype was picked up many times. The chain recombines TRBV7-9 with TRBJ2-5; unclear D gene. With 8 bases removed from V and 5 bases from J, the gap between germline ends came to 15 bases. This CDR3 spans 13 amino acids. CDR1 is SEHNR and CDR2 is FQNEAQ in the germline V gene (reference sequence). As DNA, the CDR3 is TGTGCCAGCGGAGAAGGCGCCCGGGAGACCCAGTACTTC. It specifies CASGEGARETQYF.

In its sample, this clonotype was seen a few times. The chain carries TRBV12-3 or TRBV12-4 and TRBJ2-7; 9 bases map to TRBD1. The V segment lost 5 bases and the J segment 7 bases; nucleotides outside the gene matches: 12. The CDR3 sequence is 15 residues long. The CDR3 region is CASSPHTGGLGEQYF. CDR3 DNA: TGTGCCAGCAGTCCACACACAGGGGGCCTGGGAGAGCAGTACTTC.

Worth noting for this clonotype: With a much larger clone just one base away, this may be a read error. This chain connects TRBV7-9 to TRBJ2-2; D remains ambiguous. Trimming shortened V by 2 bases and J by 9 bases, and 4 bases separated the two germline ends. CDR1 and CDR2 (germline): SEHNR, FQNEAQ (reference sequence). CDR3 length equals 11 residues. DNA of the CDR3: TGTGCCAGCAGCTTAACCTGGGAGCTGTTTTTT. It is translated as CASSLTWELFF.

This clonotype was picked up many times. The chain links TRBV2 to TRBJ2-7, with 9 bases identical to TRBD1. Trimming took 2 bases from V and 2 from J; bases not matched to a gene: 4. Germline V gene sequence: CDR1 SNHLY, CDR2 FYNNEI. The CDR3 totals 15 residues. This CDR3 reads CASSERGTGTYEQYF. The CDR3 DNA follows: TGTGCCAGCAGTGAAAGGGGGACAGGGACCTACGAGCAGTACTTC.

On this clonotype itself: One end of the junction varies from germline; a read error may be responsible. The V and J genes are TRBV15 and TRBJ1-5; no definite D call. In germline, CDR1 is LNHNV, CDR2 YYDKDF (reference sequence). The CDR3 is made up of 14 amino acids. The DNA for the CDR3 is TGTGCCACCAGCAGAGACCATAGCAATCAGGCCCAGCATTTT. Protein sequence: CATSRDHSNQAQHF. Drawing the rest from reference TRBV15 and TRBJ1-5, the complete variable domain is DAMVIQNPRYQVTQFGKPVTLSCSQTLNHNVMYWYQQKSSQAPKLLFHYYDKDFNNEADTPDNFQSRRPNTSFCFLDIRSPGLGDTAMYLCATSRDHSNQAQHFGDGTRLSIL.

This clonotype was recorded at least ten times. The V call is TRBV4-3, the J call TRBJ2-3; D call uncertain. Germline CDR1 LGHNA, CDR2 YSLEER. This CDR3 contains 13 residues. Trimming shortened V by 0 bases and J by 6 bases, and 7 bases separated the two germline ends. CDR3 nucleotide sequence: TGCGCCAGCAGCCAAGAGCCCACCGATACGCAGTATTTT. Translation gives CASSQEPTDTQYF.

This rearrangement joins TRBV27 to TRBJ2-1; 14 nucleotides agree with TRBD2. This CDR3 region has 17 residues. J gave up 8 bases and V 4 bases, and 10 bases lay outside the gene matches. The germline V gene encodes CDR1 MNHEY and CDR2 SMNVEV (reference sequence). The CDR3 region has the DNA TGTGCCAGCAGTTCAAATCCGGGACTAGCGGGAGAGGATGAGCAGTTCTTC. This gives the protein CASSSNPGLAGEDEQFF.

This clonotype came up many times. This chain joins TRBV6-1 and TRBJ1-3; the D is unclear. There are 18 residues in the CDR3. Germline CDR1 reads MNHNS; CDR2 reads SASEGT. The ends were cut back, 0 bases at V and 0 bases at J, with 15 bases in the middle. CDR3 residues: CASSEALLTPSSGNTIYF. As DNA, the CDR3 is TGTGCCAGCAGTGAAGCCCTCTTGACACCGAGCTCTGGAAACACCATATATTTT.

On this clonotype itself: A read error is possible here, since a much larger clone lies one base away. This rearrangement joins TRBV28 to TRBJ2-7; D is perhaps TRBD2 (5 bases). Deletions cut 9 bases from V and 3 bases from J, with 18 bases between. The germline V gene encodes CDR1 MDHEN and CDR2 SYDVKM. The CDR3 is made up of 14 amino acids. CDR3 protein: CASTRESRYYEQYF. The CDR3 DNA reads TGTGCCAGTACGAGGGAAAGTAGGTACTACGAGCAGTACTTC.

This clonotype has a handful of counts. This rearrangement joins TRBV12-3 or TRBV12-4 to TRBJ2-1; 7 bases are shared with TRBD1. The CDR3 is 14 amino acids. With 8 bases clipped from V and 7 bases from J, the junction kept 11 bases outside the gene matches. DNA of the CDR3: TGTGCCAGCCGCATCACAGGGGAGCATAATGAGCAGTTCTTC. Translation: CASRITGEHNEQFF.

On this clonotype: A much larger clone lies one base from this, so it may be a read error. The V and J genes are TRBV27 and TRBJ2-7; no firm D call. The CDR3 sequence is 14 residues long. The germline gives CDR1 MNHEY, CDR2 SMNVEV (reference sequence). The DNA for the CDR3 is TGTGCCAGCAGTTTTCCGGTGCGAGCCTACGAGCGGTACTTC. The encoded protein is CASSFPVRAYERYF.

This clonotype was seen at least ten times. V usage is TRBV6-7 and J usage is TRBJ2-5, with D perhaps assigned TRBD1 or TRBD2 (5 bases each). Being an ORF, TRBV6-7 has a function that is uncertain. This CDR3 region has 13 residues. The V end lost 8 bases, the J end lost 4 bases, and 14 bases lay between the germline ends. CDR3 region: CASLPGGGETQYF. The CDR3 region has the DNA TGTGCCAGCTTACCTGGGGGTGGAGAGACCCAGTACTTC.

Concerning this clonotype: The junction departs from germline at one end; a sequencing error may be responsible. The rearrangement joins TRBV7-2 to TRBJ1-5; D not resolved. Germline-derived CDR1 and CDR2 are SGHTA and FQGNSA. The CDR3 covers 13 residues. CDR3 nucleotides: TGTGCAAGCAGCTCACCAGGTGGGAAGCCCCAGCATTTT. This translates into CASSSPGGKPQHF. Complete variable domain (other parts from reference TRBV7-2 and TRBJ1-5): GAGVSQSPSNKVTEKGKDVELRCDPISGHTALYWYRQSLGQGLEFLIYFQGNSAPDKSGLPSDRFSAERTGGSVSTLTIQRTQQEDSAVYLCASSSPGGKPQHFGDGTRLSIL.

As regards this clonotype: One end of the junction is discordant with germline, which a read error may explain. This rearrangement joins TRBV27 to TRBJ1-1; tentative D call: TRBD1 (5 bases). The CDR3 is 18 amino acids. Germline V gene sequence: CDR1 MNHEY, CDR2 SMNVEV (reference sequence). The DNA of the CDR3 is TGTTCCAGCCTTTTACCTCCAGGAGGGGCAGGCCTCTTCGCTGACGCTTTCTTT. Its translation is CSSLLPPGGAGLFADAFF.

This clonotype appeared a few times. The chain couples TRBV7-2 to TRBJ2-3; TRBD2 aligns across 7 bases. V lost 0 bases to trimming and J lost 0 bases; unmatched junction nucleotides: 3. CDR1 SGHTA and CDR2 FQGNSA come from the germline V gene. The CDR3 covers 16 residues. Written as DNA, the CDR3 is TGTGCCAGCAGCTTAGCGCTTAGCGGGAGCACAGATACGCAGTATTTT. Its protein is CASSLALSGSTDTQYF.

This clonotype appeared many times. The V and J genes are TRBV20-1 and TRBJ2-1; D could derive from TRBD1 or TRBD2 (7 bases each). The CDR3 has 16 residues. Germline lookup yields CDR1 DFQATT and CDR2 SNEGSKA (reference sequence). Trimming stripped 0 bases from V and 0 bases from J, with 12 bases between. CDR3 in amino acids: CSARDSRGGSYNEQFF. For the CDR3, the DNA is TGCAGTGCTAGAGATTCCAGGGGGGGCTCCTACAATGAGCAGTTCTTC.

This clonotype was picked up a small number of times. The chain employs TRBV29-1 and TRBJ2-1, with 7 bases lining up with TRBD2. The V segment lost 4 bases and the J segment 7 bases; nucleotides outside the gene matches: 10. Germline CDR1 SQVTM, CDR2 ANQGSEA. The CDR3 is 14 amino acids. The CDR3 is CSVASVTAGNEQFF. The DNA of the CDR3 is TGCAGCGTTGCTAGCGTTACAGCGGGGAATGAGCAGTTCTTC.

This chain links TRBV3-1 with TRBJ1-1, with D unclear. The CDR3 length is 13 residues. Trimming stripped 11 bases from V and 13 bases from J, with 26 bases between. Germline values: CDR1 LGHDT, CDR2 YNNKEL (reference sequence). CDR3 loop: CALSQGAGPADFF. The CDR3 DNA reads TGTGCCCTCAGCCAAGGCGCCGGGCCTGCAGATTTCTTT. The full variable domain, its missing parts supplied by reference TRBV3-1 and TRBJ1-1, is DTAVSQTPKYLVTQMGNDKSIKCEQNLGHDTMYWYKQDSKKFLKIMFSYNNKELIINETVPNRFSPKSPDKAHLNLHINSLELGDSAVYFCALSQGAGPADFFGQGTRLTVV.

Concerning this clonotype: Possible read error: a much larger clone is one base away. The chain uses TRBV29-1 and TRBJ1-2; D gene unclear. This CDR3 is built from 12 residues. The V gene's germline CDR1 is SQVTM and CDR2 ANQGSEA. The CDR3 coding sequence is TGCAGCGTGGTTCGGTTAAACGGCGGCTGCACCTTC. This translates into CSVVRLNGGCTF.

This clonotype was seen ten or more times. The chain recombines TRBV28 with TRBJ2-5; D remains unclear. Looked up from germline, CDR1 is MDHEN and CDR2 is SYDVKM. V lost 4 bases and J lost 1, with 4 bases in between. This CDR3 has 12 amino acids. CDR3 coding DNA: TGTGCCAGCAGTTCGGTCCAAGAGACCCAGTACTTC. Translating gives CASSSVQETQYF.

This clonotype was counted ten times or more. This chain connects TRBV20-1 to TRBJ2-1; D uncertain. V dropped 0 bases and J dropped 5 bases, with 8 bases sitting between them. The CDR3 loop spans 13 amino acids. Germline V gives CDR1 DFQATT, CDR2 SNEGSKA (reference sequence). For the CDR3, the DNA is TGCAGTGCTAGAGAATACTCTGACAATGAGCAGTTCTTC. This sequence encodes CSAREYSDNEQFF.

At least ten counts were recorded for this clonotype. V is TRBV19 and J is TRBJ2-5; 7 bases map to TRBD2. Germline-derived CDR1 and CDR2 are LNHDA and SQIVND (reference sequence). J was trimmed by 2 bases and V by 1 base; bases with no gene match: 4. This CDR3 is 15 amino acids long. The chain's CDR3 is CASSIGLAVQETQYF. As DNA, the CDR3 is TGTGCCAGTAGTATAGGGCTAGCGGTACAAGAGACCCAGTACTTC.

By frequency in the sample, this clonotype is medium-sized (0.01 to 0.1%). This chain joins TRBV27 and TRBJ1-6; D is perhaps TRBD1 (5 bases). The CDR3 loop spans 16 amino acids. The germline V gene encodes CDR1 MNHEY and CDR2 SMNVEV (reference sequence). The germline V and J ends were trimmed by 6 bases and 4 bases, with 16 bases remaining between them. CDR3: CASSQSKTAYNSPLHF. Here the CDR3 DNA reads TGTGCCAGCAGCCAATCGAAGACAGCATATAATTCACCCCTCCACTTT.

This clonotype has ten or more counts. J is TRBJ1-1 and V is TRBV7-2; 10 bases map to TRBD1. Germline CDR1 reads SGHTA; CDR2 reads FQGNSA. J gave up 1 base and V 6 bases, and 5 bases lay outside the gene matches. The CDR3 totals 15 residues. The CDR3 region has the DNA TGTGCCAGCAGATTAAGACAGGGGGCGAACACTGAAGCTTTCTTT. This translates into CASRLRQGANTEAFF.

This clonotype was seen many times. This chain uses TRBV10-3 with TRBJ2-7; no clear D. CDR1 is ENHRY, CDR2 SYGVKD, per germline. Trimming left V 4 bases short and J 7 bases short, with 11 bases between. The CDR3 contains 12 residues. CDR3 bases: TGTGCCATCAGTGCGGAACAGAGAGAGCAGTACTTC. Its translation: CAISAEQREQYF.

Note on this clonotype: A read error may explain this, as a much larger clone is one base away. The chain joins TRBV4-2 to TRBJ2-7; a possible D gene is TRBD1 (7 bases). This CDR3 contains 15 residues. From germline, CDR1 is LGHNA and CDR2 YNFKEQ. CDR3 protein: CASGQPTGRTYEQYF. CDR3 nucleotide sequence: TGTGCCAGCGGCCAGCCGACAGGGAGGACCTACGAGCAGTACTTC.

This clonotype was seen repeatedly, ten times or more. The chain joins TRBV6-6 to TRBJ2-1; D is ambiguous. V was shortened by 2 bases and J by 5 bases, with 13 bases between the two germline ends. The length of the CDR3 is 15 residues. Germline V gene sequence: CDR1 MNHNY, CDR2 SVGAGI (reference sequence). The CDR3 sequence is CASSYILLEHNEQFF. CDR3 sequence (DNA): TGTGCCAGCAGTTACATTTTATTAGAACACAATGAGCAGTTCTTC.

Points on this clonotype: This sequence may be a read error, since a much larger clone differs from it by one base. CDR3 nucleotides: TGCGCCATACGGCCGGGACAGAGGCCCTTT. This gives the protein CAIRPGQRPF. V is TRBV10-1 and J is TRBJ1-1; 7 bases map to TRBD1. This CDR3 has 10 residues. Germline-derived CDR1 and CDR2 are WNHNN and SYGVQD (reference sequence).

This chain's CDR3 is CATSRGQGMGSQYF. The CDR3 region has the DNA TGTGCCACCAGCAGAGGACAGGGGATGGGGAGCCAGTACTTC. The rearrangement links TRBV15 to TRBJ2-5; 8 nucleotides match TRBD1. The CDR3 runs to 14 residues. In germline, CDR1 is LNHNV, CDR2 YYDKDF (reference sequence). Losses at the gene ends were 1 base for V and 10 bases for J; bases not matched to a gene: 8.

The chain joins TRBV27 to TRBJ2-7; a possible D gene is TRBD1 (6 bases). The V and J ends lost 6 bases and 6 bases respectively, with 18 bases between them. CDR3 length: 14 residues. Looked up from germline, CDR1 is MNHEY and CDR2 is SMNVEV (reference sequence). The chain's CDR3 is CASRAYIRGREQYF. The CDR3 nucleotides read TGTGCCAGCAGGGCATACATCAGGGGACGCGAGCAGTACTTC.